This is a list of T cell receptor beta chains from one sample in a study of blood T cell repertoires in COVID-19. Using immunoSEQ multiplex PCR, the repertoire was profiled, and TCRdb retains in-frame clones only, with some absent. This table has tens of thousands of clones, approximately 84% appearing once. The sequenced material came from peripheral blood. These receptors were collected from a man aged 45-65 years with active COVID-19. CDR3s include the opening cysteine and the closing phenylalanine or tryptophan. Fields, in order: J gene, clone size, V gene, D gene, CDR3 protein, CDR3 DNA. D genes are given only for firm matches. The size field is filled for only some rows; it gives once, few, many or a size class.

J: TRBJ2-7
size: NA
V: TRBV13
D: NA
CDR3: CASSLGQGVDEQYF
DNA: TGTGCCAGCAGCTTAGGACAGGGAGTCGACGAGCAGTACTTC

J: TRBJ2-4
size: NA
V: TRBV27
D: TRBD2
CDR3: CASSLDWGGSRQYF
DNA: TGTGCCAGCAGTTTAGACTGGGGGGGGTCCCGTCAGTACTTC

J: TRBJ2-5
size: NA
V: TRBV10-3
D: TRBD1
CDR3: CAIRITGAETQYF
DNA: TGTGCCATCAGAATTACAGGGGCAGAGACCCAGTACTTC

J: TRBJ2-7
size: once
V: TRBV7-8
D: NA
CDR3: CASSLAVSRTVNNYEQYF
DNA: TGTGCCAGCAGCTTGGCCGTTTCTAGGACAGTAAATAATTACGAGCAGTACTTC

J: TRBJ1-1
size: NA
V: TRBV7-9
D: NA
CDR3: CASRGGSPLNTEAFF
DNA: TGTGCCAGCCGCGGGGGCAGTCCCTTGAACACTGAAGCTTTCTTT

J: TRBJ2-4
size: NA
V: TRBV7-9
D: NA
CDR3: CASSLGSLAKNIQYF
DNA: TGTGCCAGCAGCTTAGGTTCACTAGCCAAAAACATTCAGTACTTC

J: TRBJ2-5
size: NA
V: TRBV4-1
D: NA
CDR3: CASSQVGGGETQYF
DNA: TGCGCCAGCAGCCAAGTAGGAGGAGGAGAGACCCAGTACTTC

J: TRBJ2-7
size: once
V: TRBV5-1
D: TRBD1
CDR3: CASSLWTGEHEQYF
DNA: TGCGCCAGCAGCTTGTGGACAGGGGAACACGAGCAGTACTTC

J: TRBJ1-1
size: medium-sized
V: TRBV7-9
D: NA
CDR3: CASSNPTVSGVEAFF
DNA: TGTGCCAGCAGCAACCCGACAGTATCGGGGGTTGAAGCTTTCTTT

J: TRBJ2-1
size: NA
V: TRBV7-2
D: TRBD2
CDR3: CASSLVGGGYNEQFF
DNA: TGTGCCAGCAGCTTGGTCGGGGGAGGGTACAATGAGCAGTTCTTC

J: TRBJ2-7
size: NA
V: TRBV4-1
D: TRBD2
CDR3: CASSQAEVSGGANYEQYF
DNA: TGCGCCAGCAGCCAAGCCGAGGTCAGCGGGGGGGCCAACTACGAGCAGTACTTC

J: TRBJ2-7
size: NA
V: TRBV5-5
D: NA
CDR3: CASRLGRTANYEQYF
DNA: TGTGCCAGCAGGCTCGGCCGGACAGCCAATTACGAGCAGTACTTC

J: TRBJ1-6
size: NA
V: TRBV6-5
D: NA
CDR3: CASSSPTGYNSPLHF
DNA: TGTGCCAGCAGCTCACCGACAGGCTATAATTCACCCCTCCACTTT

J: TRBJ1-1
size: NA
V: TRBV4-1
D: NA
CDR3: CASSQLGQSNTEAFF
DNA: TGCGCCAGCAGCCAATTGGGCCAGTCGAACACTGAAGCTTTCTTT

J: TRBJ1-6
size: NA
V: TRBV27
D: NA
CDR3: CASNAGSYNSPLHF
DNA: TGTGCCAGCAATGCGGGGTCCTATAATTCACCCCTCCACTTT

J: TRBJ2-2
size: NA
V: TRBV10-3
D: TRBD2
CDR3: CAATSGGGTGELFF
DNA: TGTGCCGCGACTAGCGGGGGGGGCACCGGGGAGCTGTTTTTT

J: TRBJ2-3
size: NA
V: TRBV6-6
D: TRBD2
CDR3: CASKRTSGFTDTQYF
DNA: TGTGCCAGCAAAAGGACTAGCGGGTTTACAGATACGCAGTATTTT